This T cell receptor (beta chain) was obtained from a study of control samples from healthy donors and cancer patients. Data came from immunoSEQ multiplex PCR; TCRdb stores just in-frame clones and leaves some out. The sample records 120,000 to 150,000 clones, 75% to 95% being singletons. This CDR3 is built from 12 residues. Trimming took off 6 bases at V and 3 bases at J, with 6 bases between the two ends. CDR1 and CDR2 (germline): WSHSY, SAAADI. Sequenced input: blood. The receptor comes from a man younger than 35 in good health. V gene TRBV10-2 combines with J gene TRBJ2-1; no firm D call. The CDR3 DNA reads as TGCGCCAGCAGAGGGCTCTACAATGAGCAGTTCTTC. Its translation: CASRGLYNEQFF.